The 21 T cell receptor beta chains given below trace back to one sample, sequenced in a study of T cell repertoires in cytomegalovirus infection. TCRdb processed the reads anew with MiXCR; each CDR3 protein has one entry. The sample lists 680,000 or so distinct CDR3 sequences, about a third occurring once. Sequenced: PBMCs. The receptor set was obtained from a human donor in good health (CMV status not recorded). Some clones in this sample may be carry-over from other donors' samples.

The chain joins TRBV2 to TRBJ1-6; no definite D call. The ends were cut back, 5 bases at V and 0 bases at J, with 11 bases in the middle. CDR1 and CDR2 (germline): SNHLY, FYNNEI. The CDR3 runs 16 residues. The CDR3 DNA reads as TGTGCCAGCAGTTCGACCCCGAGCTCCTATAATTCACCCCTCCACTTT. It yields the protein CASSSTPSSYNSPLHF.

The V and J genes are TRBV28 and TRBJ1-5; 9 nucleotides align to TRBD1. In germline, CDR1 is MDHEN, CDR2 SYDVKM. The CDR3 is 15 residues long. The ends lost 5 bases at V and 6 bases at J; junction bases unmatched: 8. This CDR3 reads CASSATGGAGQPQHF. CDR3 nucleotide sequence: TGTGCCAGCAGTGCAACAGGGGGCGCGGGTCAGCCCCAGCATTTT.

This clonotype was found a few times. CDR3 in DNA: TGCAGTGCTAGAGATGCCCGGACAGGGGACATCAGGCAGCCCCAGCATTTT. As protein: CSARDARTGDIRQPQHF. The rearrangement uses TRBV20-1 and TRBJ1-5; 9 nucleotides align to TRBD1. Germline V gives CDR1 DFQATT, CDR2 SNEGSKA (reference sequence). Trimming cost V 0 bases and J 7 bases; bases outside gene matches: 13. The length of the CDR3 is 17 residues.

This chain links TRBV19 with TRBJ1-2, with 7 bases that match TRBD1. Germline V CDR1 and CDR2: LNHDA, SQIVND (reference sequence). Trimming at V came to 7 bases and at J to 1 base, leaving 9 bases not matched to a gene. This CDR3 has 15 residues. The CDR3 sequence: CASMRPGGDNYGYTF. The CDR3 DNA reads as TGTGCCAGTATGAGACCAGGGGGAGATAACTATGGCTACACCTTC.

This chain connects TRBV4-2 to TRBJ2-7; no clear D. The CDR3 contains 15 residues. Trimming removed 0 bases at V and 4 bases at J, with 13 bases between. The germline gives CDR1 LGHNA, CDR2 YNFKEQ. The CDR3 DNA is TGTGCCAGCAGCCAAGATCAAGGGTCCGGGTACGAGCAGTACTTC. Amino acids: CASSQDQGSGYEQYF.

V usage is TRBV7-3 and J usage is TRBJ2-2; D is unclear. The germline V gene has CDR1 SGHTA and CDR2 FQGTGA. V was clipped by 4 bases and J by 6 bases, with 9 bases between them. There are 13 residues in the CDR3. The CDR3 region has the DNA TGTGCCAGCAGCTCTTTGGGTTCCGGGGAGCTGTTTTTT. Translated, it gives CASSSLGSGELFF.

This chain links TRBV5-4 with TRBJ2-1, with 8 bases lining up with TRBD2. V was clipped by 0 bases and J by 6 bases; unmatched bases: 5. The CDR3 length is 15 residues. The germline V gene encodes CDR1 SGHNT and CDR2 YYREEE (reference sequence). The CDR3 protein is CASSLDLGTSNEQFF. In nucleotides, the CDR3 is TGTGCCAGCAGCTTGGACCTCGGGACTAGCAATGAGCAGTTCTTC. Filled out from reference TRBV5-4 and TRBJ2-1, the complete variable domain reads ETGVTQSPTHLIKTRGQQVTLRCSSQSGHNTVSWYQQALGQGPQFIFQYYREEENGRGNFPPRFSGLQFPNYSSELNVNALELDDSALYLCASSLDLGTSNEQFFGPGTRLTVL.

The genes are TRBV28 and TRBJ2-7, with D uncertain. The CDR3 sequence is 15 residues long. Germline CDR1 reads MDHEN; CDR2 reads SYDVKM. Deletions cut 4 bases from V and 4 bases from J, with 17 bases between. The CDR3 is CASSSPLLPGYEQYF. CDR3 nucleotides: TGTGCCAGCAGTTCCCCACTACTGCCCGGTTACGAGCAGTACTTC.

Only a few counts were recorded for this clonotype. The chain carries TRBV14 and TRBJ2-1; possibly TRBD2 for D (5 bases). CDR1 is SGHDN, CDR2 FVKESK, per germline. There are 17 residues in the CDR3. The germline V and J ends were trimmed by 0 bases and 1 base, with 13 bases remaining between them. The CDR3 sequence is CASSQDFGVQSYNEQFF. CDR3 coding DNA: TGTGCCAGCAGCCAAGATTTCGGGGTACAGTCCTACAATGAGCAGTTCTTC.

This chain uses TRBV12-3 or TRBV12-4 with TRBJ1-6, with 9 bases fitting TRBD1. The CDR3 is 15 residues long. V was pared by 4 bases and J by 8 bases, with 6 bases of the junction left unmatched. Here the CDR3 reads CASSWGGDRDSPLHF. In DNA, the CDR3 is TGTGCCAGCAGTTGGGGAGGGGACAGGGATTCACCCCTCCACTTT.

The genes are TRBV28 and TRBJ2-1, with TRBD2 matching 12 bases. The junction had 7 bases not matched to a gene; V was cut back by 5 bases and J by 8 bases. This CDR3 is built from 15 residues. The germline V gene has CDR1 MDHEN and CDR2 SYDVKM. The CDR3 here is CASSLASGGAYEQFF. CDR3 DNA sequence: TGTGCCAGCAGTCTCGCTAGCGGGGGGGCCTATGAGCAGTTCTTC.

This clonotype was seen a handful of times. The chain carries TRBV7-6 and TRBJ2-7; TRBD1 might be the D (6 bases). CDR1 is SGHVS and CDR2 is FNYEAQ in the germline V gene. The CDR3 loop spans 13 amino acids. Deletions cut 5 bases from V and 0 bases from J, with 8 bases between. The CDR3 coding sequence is TGTGCCAGCAGCGGACAGAGCTCCTACGAGCAGTACTTC. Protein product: CASSGQSSYEQYF. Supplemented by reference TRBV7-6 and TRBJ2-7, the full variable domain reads GAGVSQSPRYKVTKRGQDVALRCDPISGHVSLYWYRQALGQGPEFLTYFNYEAQQDKSGLPNDRFSAERPEGSISTLTIQRTEQRDSAMYRCASSGQSSYEQYFGPGTRLTVT.

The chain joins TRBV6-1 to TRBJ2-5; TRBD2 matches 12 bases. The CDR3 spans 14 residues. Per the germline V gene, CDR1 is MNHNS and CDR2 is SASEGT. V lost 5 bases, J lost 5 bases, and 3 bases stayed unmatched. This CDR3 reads CASSQTSGSETQYF. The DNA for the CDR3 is TGTGCCAGCAGTCAGACTAGCGGGAGTGAGACCCAGTACTTC.

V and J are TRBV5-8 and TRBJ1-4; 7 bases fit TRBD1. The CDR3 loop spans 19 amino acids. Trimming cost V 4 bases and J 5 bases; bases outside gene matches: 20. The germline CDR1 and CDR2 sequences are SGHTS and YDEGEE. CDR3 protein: CASSLTAGQHLGANEKLFF. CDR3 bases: TGTGCCAGCAGCCTGACGGCGGGACAGCACTTGGGGGCCAATGAAAAACTGTTTTTT.

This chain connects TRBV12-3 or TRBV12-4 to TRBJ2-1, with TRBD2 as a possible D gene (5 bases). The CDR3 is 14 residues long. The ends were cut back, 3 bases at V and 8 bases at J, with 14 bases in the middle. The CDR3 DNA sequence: TGTGCCAGCAGTTTTGTACGGGAAGAGGATGAGCAGTTCTTC. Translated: CASSFVREEDEQFF.

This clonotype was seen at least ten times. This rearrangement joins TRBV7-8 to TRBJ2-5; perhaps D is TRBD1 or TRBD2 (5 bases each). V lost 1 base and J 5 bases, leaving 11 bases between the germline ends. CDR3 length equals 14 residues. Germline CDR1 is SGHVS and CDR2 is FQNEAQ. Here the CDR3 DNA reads TGTGCCAGCAGCTTAGACAGGTGGAGGGAGACCCAGTACTTC. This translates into CASSLDRWRETQYF.

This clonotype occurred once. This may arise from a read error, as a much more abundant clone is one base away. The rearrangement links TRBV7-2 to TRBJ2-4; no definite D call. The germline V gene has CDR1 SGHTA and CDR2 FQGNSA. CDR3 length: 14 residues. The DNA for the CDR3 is TGTGCCAGCAGCTTAGACTTCATAGGAAACAGTCAGTACTTC. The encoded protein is CASSLDFIGNSQYF.

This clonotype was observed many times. CDR3 sequence: CASSLGQVSSGNTIYF. The CDR3 DNA reads TGTGCCAGCAGCCTCGGACAGGTCTCCTCTGGAAACACCATATATTTT. This chain links TRBV7-6 with TRBJ1-3; 7 bases map to TRBD1. The trim removed 5 bases at V and 0 bases at J, leaving 7 bases unmatched. Germline V gene data show CDR1 as SGHVS and CDR2 as FNYEAQ. The CDR3 has 16 amino acids.

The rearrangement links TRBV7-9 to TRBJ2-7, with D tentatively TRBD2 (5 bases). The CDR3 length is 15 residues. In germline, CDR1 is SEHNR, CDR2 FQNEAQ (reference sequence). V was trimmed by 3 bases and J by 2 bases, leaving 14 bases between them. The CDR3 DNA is TGTGCCAGCAGCTTTCCTCTTTGGGGAGCCTACGAGCAGTACTTC. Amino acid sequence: CASSFPLWGAYEQYF.

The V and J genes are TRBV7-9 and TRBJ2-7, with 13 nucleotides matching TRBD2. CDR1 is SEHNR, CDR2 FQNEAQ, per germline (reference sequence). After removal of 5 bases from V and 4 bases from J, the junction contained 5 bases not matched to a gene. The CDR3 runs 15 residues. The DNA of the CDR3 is TGTGCCAGCAGCGGACTAGCGGGAGAACATTACGAGCAGTACTTC. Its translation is CASSGLAGEHYEQYF.

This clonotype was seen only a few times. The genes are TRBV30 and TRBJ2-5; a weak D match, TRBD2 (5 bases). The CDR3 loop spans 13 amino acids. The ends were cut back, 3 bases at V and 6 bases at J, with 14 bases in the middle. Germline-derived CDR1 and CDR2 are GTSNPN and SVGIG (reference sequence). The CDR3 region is CAWSGSEGKTQYF. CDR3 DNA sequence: TGTGCCTGGAGCGGAAGCGAGGGAAAGACCCAGTACTTC. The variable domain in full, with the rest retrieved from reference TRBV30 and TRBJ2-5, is SQTIHQWPATLVQPVGSPLSLECTVEGTSNPNLYWYRQAAGRGLQLLFYSVGIGQISSEVPQNLSASRPQDRQFILSSKKLLLSDSGFYLCAWSGSEGKTQYFGPGTRLLVL.